Given below is one T cell receptor (beta chain) in context. Which antigen it targets is not known. Per-base qualities were not stored, and no clone one base away is much larger. TCRbeta CDR3 regions were amplified from genomic DNA by means of the immunoSEQ Assay, a bias-controlled multiplex PCR. The study's own analysis went as follows. Nucleated cell counts per sample were estimated from amplification of reference gene primers within the assay. Sequence reads were collapsed and filtered to measure the absolute abundance of every unique TCRbeta CDR3 rearrangement. For each sample, productive Simpson clonality was calculated as the square root of Simpson's diversity index over productive rearrangements. The table comes from immuneACCESS by way of TCRdb, which keeps in-frame sequences with V and J called. Part of the clones is missing from these tables; in studies checked, under half for an unresolved V gene and the rest for unknown reasons. The V and J calls and clone size are taken from that table; D and trimming were inferred from the DNA. The sample table lists tens of thousands of clones, approximately 83% of them with a count of one. Around 28% of the sample is held by the ten biggest clonotypes.

These data belong to a study of blood T cell repertoires in COVID-19 (TCRdb year 2020). Regarding the study in general: Samples from collaborators originated in the United States, Italy and Spain and spanned both the acute and convalescent phases of COVID-19. The dataset comprised deeply sampled blood TCRbeta repertoires from subjects exposed to, actively infected with, or recovered from COVID-19. The repertoires were made available in a free public database intended to serve as a resource for research on the immune response to SARS-CoV-2. Where HLA class I and class II types were available, the types were taken from metadata supplied by the sample provider, not from assay-based typing. The samples were drawn from the first 160 participants of the ongoing ImmuneRACE study and from 950 to 1,500 subjects provided by 6 global collaborators. The material from the prospective study consisted of cDNA or gDNA derived from T cells, B-cell-depleted T cells, or PBMCs. Sample metadata almost always included a de-identified subject ID, COVID-19 status, age in years and sex.

In Seattle, one collaborating source enrolled patients while the infection was active and tracked those patients longitudinally over the course of disease. Each collaborating institution followed its own protocols to collect whole blood in K2EDTA tubes. For TCRbeta analysis, collaborators shipped samples as frozen whole blood, isolated PBMCs, or DNA extracted from either of those sample types. The germline V gene encodes CDR1 MNHEY and CDR2 SVGAGI. The CDR3 starts with the cysteine, ends with the phenylalanine, and has 14 residues. Here the CDR3 DNA is all that survives: 42 bases in frame from base 1. Relative to germline, V is 5 bases shorter and J is 1 base shorter, with 11 bases between their ends. Summary of the overall study and its limitations: The quantity of clinical and demographic metadata differed by source and by participant and was supplied without curation.

This TCR derives from a woman aged 80 or older with COVID-19, enrolled during active disease. The receptor chain draws on TRBV6-5 and TRBJ2-5; the D gene is perhaps TRBD1, on 5 matching bases. Sequencing was performed on peripheral blood. The CDR3 protein: CASSLGHSQETQYF. The DNA reads as follows: TGTGCCAGCAGTCTCGGACATTCCCAAGAGACCCAGTACTTC.